This T cell receptor beta chain was documented in a study of cytomegalovirus exposure and HLA in healthy donors. General study results and limits: Compared with the approximately 700-donor mean, an Asian-associated ancestry cluster reportedly had fewer N-insertions, according to a later analysis. Cytomegalovirus-associated TCR beta chains were listed, numbering 150 to 200. The availability of immune exposure information extended only to CMV serostatus.

PCR was performed using 60 Vbeta and 13 Jbeta primers. The data were produced by immunoSEQ multiplex PCR, yet TCRdb's version contains in-frame clones alone and is incomplete. This sample has approximately 130,000 clones, with 75% to 90% found just once. Comments on this clone: Antigen specificity is unknown.

Germline assignment: CDR1 DFQATT and CDR2 SNEGSKA (reference sequence). Trimming pared 5 bases from V and 9 bases from J, leaving 14 bases between. This CDR3 has 11 residues. The rearrangement joins TRBV20-1 to TRBJ2-7; D is undetermined. Specimen: PBMCs. This clonotype was sampled from a woman in her forties or fifties in good health and CMV-seropositive. The CDR3 protein is CSAGRVDGQYF. In nucleotides, the CDR3 is TGCAGTGCTGGCCGGGTAGACGGGCAGTACTTC.